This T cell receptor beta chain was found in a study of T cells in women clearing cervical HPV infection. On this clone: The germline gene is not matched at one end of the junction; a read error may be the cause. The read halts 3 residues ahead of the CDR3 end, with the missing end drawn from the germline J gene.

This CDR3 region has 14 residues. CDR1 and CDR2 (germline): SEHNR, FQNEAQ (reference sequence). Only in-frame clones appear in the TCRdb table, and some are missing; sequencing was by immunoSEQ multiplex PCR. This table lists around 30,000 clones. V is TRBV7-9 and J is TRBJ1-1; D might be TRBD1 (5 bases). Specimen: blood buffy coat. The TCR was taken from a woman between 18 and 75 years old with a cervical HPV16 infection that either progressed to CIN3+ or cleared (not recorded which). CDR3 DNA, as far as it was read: TGTGCCAGCACCTTAGGTGGACAATCCTACGAG. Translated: CASTLGGQSYE. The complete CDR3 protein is CASTLGGQSYEAFF.